Shown below are 20 T cell receptor beta chains from a single sample sequenced in a study of T-cell reconstitution after alpha-beta-depleted transplantation in children. The TCRbeta library was prepared with unique molecular identifiers. TCRdb called the PCR reads again in MiXCR, with one record for every CDR3 protein. The sample lists roughly 500,000 distinct CDR3 sequences, around a third occurring once. The sequences come from PBMCs from the stem cell graft donor, collected from the stem cell graft. The receptors stem from a human donor who donated a stem cell graft to a child with aplastic anemia.

This chain joins TRBV5-1 and TRBJ2-7; TRBD2 agrees at 11 bases. The CDR3 sequence is 18 residues long. Trimming at V came to 4 bases and at J to 0 bases, leaving 12 bases not matched to a gene. Germline CDR1 reads SGHRS; CDR2 reads YFSETQ. The CDR3 here is CASSLGPTSGTSSYEQYF. The CDR3, as DNA: TGCGCCAGCAGCCTAGGACCGACTAGCGGGACGAGCTCCTACGAGCAGTACTTC.

The chain combines TRBV20-1 with TRBJ2-5, with TRBD2 as a possible D gene (5 bases). The length of the CDR3 is 17 residues. Germline V gene data show CDR1 as DFQATT and CDR2 as SNEGSKA (reference sequence). The V gene lost 0 bases and the J gene lost 2 bases, with 19 bases spanning the gap. CDR3 residues: CSARDHTGSRYQETQYF. The DNA of the CDR3 is TGCAGTGCTAGAGATCACACGGGGTCCCGTTATCAAGAGACCCAGTACTTC.

The chain is built from TRBV29-1 and TRBJ2-5; D unclear. In germline, CDR1 is SQVTM, CDR2 ANQGSEA. The CDR3 runs to 12 residues. V lost 4 bases and J 2 bases, leaving 8 bases between the germline ends. The CDR3 here is CSVVLTQETQYF. CDR3 DNA sequence: TGCAGCGTTGTCTTGACTCAAGAGACCCAGTACTTC.

The chain is built from TRBV7-2 and TRBJ2-5; TRBD2 might be the D (5 bases). Trimming left V 5 bases short and J 6 bases short, with 19 bases between. Germline V lookup: CDR1 SGHTA, CDR2 FQGNSA. The CDR3 contains 15 residues. The CDR3 DNA reads TGTGCCAGCAGCCCTGGCGGGTCAGCCGAGAAGACCCAGTACTTC. It codes for CASSPGGSAEKTQYF. Looking up the rest from reference TRBV7-2 and TRBJ2-5 gives the full variable domain: GAGVSQSPSNKVTEKGKDVELRCDPISGHTALYWYRQSLGQGLEFLIYFQGNSAPDKSGLPSDRFSAERTGGSVSTLTIQRTQQEDSAVYLCASSPGGSAEKTQYFGPGTRLLVL.

V gene TRBV20-1 combines with J gene TRBJ2-7; tentatively, D is TRBD2 (5 bases). The CDR3 extends over 13 amino acids. V was clipped by 2 bases and J by 6 bases, with 14 bases between them. CDR1 is DFQATT and CDR2 is SNEGSKA in the germline V gene (reference sequence). CDR3 region: CSARWEIVAEQYF. CDR3 coding DNA: TGCAGTGCTAGATGGGAGATCGTCGCCGAGCAGTACTTC.

The V and J genes are TRBV11-2 and TRBJ2-3; D might be TRBD1 (5 bases). Germline loops: CDR1 SGHAT, CDR2 FQNNGV. V lost 1 base and J lost 4, with 12 bases in between. The CDR3 length is 15 residues. CDR3 in DNA: TGTGCCAGCAGCTTAGGTGCAGGGTTAGCAGATACGCAGTATTTT. This encodes CASSLGAGLADTQYF.

The chain couples TRBV12-3 or TRBV12-4 to TRBJ2-1; 11 bases fit TRBD2. V shed 8 bases and J 2 bases; nucleotides not matched to a gene: 8. The CDR3 is 16 residues long. CDR3 sequence (DNA): TGTGCCAGCGGATCACCGGGACTAGCGGCCTACAATGAGCAGTTCTTC. Translation: CASGSPGLAAYNEQFF.

This chain joins TRBV5-1 and TRBJ2-2; 11 positions agree with TRBD2. J was trimmed by 4 bases and V by 0 bases; bases with no gene match: 11. CDR1 SGHRS and CDR2 YFSETQ come from the germline V gene. This CDR3 has 19 residues. The CDR3, as DNA: TGCGCCAGCAGCTTGGCAGGGAGCGGACTAGCGGGTCTCACCGGGGAGCTGTTTTTT. Amino acid sequence: CASSLAGSGLAGLTGELFF.

This clonotype showed up just a few times. V and J are TRBV6-1 and TRBJ1-1; D possibly corresponds to TRBD1 (5 bases). V was clipped by 1 base and J by 7 bases, with 13 bases between them. Looked up from germline, CDR1 is MNHNS and CDR2 is SASEGT. The CDR3 is made up of 14 amino acids. DNA of the CDR3: TGTGCCAGCAGTGAAGGAGTGGTGCAGGGTGAAGCTTTCTTT. Encoded protein: CASSEGVVQGEAFF.

This clonotype was seen a handful of times. V is TRBV20-1 and J is TRBJ2-5; TRBD2 matches at 7 bases. V lost 4 bases and J lost 5; bases outside the gene matches: 13. This CDR3 is built from 15 residues. CDR1 is DFQATT, CDR2 SNEGSKA, per germline (reference sequence). The CDR3 loop is CSATLAAGDGETQYF. DNA for the CDR3: TGCAGTGCTACCCTCGCGGCGGGAGATGGTGAGACCCAGTACTTC.

The chain combines TRBV5-1 with TRBJ1-2; unclear D gene. The CDR3 has 14 amino acids. V lost 0 bases, J lost 0 bases, and 6 bases lay in between. Germline V CDR1 and CDR2: SGHRS, YFSETQ. The CDR3 sequence: CASSLVQPNYGYTF. The DNA for the CDR3 is TGCGCCAGCAGCTTGGTACAGCCTAACTATGGCTACACCTTC.

The V and J genes are TRBV5-1 and TRBJ2-7, with no clear D. CDR1 is SGHRS, CDR2 YFSETQ, per germline. CDR3 size: 13 residues. Deletions cut 4 bases from V and 2 bases from J, with 10 bases between. The CDR3 DNA reads TGCGCCAGCAGCGGAACGGAGACCTACGAGCAGTACTTC. This sequence encodes CASSGTETYEQYF.

The genes are TRBV12-5 and TRBJ1-1, with 9 bases lining up with TRBD1. V shed 2 bases and J 5 bases; nucleotides not matched to a gene: 6. The CDR3 consists of 15 residues. CDR1 and CDR2 (germline): LGHNT, FRNRAP. As DNA, the CDR3 is TGTGCTAGTGGTTTGAACACAGGGGGCAGAACTGAAGCTTTCTTT. Translating gives CASGLNTGGRTEAFF.

The V call is TRBV27, the J call TRBJ1-2, with a weak D call TRBD1 (5 bases). The CDR3 totals 12 residues. Deletions cut 8 bases from V and 5 bases from J, with 12 bases between. Germline V CDR1 and CDR2: MNHEY, SMNVEV (reference sequence). CDR3 nucleotide sequence: TGTGCCAGCGGGGGGAGGTCTTATGGCTACACCTTC. Translated, it gives CASGGRSYGYTF.

This clonotype was found a few times. The CDR3 spells CSAPIPGGDTEAFF. The CDR3 DNA follows: TGCAGTGCCCCAATCCCAGGGGGCGACACTGAAGCTTTCTTT. J is TRBJ1-1 and V is TRBV20-1; 8 bases agree with TRBD1. The CDR3 has 14 residues. Germline CDR1 reads DFQATT; CDR2 reads SNEGSKA (reference sequence). V was pared by 6 bases and J by 3 bases, with 9 bases of the junction left unmatched.

This chain connects TRBV12-3 or TRBV12-4 to TRBJ2-3; 12 bases map to TRBD2. This CDR3 is 15 amino acids long. V dropped 3 bases and J dropped 5; count of bases not matched to a gene: 3. This CDR3 is CASSLTSGRQDTQYF. DNA for the CDR3: TGTGCCAGCAGTTTGACTAGCGGGAGACAAGATACGCAGTATTTT.

This clonotype was found a few times. Here the CDR3 DNA reads TGTGCCAGCAGGTGGACTAGCGGGAGTAATGAGCAGTTCTTC. Encoded protein: CASRWTSGSNEQFF. The chain joins TRBV6-2 or TRBV6-3 to TRBJ2-1; 13 nucleotides align to TRBD2. V gave up 6 bases and J gave up 7 bases; unmatched junction bases: 3. From germline, CDR1 is MNHEY and CDR2 SVGEGT. There are 14 residues in the CDR3.

J is TRBJ2-5 and V is TRBV5-5; tentative D call: TRBD2 (6 bases). CDR3 length: 15 amino acids. V was trimmed by 4 bases and J by 0 bases, leaving 13 bases between them. Germline V gene lookup returns CDR1 SGHKS and CDR2 YYEKEE (reference sequence). Here the CDR3 DNA reads TGTGCCAGCAGCCGGAGGGCCGGGAACCAAGAGACCCAGTACTTC. It yields the protein CASSRRAGNQETQYF.

This clonotype was counted between two and nine times. V is TRBV18 and J is TRBJ2-2; weak D call: TRBD2 (5 bases). There are 17 residues in the CDR3. CDR1 is KGHSH and CDR2 is LQKENI in the germline V gene. Trimming cost V 3 bases and J 0 bases, with 14 bases left between them. CDR3 sequence (DNA): TGTGCCAGCTCACCTTCCAGAGGACTCCCGAACACCGGGGAGCTGTTTTTT. Its protein product is CASSPSRGLPNTGELFF.

The V and J genes are TRBV15 and TRBJ2-5; TRBD1 matches at 7 bases. The CDR3 length is 18 residues. V was pared by 0 bases and J by 3 bases, with 13 bases of the junction left unmatched. CDR1 is LNHNV and CDR2 is YYDKDF in the germline V gene (reference sequence). Written as DNA, the CDR3 is TGTGCCACCAGCAGAGATAGCGTGTGGGACAGAACTGAAGAGACCCAGTACTTC. Translation: CATSRDSVWDRTEETQYF.